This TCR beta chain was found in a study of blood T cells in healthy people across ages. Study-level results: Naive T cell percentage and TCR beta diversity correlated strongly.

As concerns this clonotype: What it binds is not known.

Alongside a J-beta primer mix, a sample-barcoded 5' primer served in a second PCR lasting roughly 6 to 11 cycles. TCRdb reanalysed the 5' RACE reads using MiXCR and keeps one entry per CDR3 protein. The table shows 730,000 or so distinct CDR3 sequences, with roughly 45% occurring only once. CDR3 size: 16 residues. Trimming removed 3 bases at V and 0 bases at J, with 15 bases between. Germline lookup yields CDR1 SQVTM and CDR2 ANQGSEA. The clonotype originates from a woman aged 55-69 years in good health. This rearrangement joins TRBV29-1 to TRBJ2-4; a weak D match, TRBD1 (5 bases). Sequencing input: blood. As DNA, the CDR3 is TGCAGCGTTGAGTCAGGGCAGAACCTAGCCAAAAACATTCAGTACTTC. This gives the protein CSVESGQNLAKNIQYF. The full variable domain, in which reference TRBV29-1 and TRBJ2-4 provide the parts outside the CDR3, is SAVISQKPSRDICQRGTSLTIQCQVDSQVTMMFWYRQQPGQSLTLIATANQGSEATYESGFVIDKFPISRPNLTFSTLTVSNMSPEDSSIYLCSVESGQNLAKNIQYFGAGTRLSVL.